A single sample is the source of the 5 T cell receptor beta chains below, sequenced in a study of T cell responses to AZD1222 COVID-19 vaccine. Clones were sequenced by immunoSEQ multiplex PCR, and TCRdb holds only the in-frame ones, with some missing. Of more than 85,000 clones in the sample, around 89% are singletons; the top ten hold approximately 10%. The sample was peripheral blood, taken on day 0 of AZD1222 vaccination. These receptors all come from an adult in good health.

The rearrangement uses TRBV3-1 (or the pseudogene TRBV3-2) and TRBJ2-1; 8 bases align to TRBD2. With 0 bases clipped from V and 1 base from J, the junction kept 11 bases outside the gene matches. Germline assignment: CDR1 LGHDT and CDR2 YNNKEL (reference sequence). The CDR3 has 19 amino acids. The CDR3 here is CASSQEGNLVAGSYNEQFF. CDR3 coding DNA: TGTGCCAGCAGCCAAGAGGGAAACTTGGTAGCGGGATCCTACAATGAGCAGTTCTTC.

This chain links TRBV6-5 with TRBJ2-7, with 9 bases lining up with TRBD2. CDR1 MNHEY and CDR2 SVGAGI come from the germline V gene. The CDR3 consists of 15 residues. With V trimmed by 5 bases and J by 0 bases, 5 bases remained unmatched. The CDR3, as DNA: TGTGCCAGCAGTCCCGGACTAGCGCTCTCCTACGAGCAGTACTTC. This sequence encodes CASSPGLALSYEQYF.

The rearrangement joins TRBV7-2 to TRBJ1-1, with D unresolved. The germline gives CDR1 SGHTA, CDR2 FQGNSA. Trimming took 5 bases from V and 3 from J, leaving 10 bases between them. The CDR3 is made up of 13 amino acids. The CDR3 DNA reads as TGTGCCAGCAGCCTAACCCGGGACACTGAAGCTTTCTTT. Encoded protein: CASSLTRDTEAFF. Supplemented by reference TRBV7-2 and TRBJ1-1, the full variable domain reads GAGVSQSPSNKVTEKGKDVELRCDPISGHTALYWYRQSLGQGLEFLIYFQGNSAPDKSGLPSDRFSAERTGGSVSTLTIQRTQQEDSAVYLCASSLTRDTEAFFGQGTRLTVV.

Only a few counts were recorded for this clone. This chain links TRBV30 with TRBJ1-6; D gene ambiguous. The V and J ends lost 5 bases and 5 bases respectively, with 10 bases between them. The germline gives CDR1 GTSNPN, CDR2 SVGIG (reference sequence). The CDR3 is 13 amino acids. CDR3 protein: CAWGGPNNSPLHF. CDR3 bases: TGTGCCTGGGGAGGACCCAATAATTCACCCCTCCACTTT.

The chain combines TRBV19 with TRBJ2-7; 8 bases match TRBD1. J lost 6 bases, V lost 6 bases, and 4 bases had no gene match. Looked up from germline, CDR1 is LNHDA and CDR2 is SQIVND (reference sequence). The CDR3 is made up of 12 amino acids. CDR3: CASRKTGGEQYF. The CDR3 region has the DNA TGTGCCAGTAGGAAAACAGGGGGCGAGCAGTACTTC.